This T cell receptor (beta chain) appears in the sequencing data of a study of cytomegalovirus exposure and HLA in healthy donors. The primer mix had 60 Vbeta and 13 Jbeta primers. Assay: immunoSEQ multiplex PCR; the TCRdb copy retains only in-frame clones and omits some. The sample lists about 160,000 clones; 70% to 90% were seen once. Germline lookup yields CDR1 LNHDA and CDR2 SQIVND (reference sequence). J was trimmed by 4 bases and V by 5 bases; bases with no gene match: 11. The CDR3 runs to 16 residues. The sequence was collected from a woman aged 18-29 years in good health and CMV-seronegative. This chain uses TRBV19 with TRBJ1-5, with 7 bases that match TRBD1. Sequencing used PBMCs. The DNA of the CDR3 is TGTGCCAGTAGTGGGGCGTGGGACAGCTATAATCAGCCCCAGCATTTT. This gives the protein CASSGAWDSYNQPQHF.